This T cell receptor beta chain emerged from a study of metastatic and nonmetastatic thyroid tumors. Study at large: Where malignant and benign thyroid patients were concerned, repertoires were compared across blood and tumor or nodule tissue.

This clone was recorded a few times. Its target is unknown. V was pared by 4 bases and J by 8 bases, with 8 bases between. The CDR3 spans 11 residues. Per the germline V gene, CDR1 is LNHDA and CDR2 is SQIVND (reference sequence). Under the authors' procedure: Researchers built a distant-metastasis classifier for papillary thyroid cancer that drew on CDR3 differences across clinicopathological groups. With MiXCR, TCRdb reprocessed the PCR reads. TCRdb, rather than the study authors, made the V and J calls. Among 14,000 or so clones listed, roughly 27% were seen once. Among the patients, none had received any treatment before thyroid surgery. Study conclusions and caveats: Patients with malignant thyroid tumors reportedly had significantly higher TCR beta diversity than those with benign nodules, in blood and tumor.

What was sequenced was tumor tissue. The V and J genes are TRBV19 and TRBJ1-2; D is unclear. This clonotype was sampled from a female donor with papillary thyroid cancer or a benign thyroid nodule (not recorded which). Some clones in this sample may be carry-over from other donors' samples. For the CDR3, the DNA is TGTGCCAGTAGTAAGGGCGGCGGCTACACCTTC. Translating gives CASSKGGGYTF. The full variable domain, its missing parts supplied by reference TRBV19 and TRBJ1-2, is DGGITQSPKYLFRKEGQNVTLSCEQNLNHDAMYWYRQDPGQGLRLIYYSQIVNDFQKGDIAEGYSVSREKKESFPLTVTSAQKNPTAFYLCASSKGGGYTFGSGTRLTVV.